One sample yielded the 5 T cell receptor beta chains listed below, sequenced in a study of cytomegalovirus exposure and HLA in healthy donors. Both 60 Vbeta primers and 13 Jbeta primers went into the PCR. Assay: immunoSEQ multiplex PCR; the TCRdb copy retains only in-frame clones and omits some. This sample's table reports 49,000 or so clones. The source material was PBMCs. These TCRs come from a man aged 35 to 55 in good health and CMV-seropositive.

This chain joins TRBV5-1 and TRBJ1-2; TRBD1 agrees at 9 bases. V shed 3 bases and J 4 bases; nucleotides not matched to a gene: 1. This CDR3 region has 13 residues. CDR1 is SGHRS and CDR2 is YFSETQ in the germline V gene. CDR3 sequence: CASSSGQGYGYTF. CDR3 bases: TGCGCCAGCAGCTCGGGACAGGGCTATGGCTACACCTTC.

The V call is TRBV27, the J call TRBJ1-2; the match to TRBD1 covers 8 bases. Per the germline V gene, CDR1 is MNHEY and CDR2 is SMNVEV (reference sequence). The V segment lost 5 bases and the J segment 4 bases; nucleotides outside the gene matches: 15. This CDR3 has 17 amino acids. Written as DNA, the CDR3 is TGTGCCAGCAGTCCGGGGGACAGGATGCTTGTATCCTATGGCTACACCTTC. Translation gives CASSPGDRMLVSYGYTF.

CDR3 nucleotides: TGTGCCAGCAGCTTCAGGACAGGGGGGGGCGAGCAGTACTTC. Encoded protein: CASSFRTGGGEQYF. This rearrangement joins TRBV7-9 to TRBJ2-7; 10 bases match TRBD1. With V trimmed by 3 bases and J by 6 bases, 5 bases remained unmatched. Germline CDR1 and CDR2: SEHNR and FQNEAQ (reference sequence). CDR3 size: 14 residues.

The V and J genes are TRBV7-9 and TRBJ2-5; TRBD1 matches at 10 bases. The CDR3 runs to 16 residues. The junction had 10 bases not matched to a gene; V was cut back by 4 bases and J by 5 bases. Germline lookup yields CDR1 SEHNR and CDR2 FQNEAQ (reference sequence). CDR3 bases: TGTGCCAGCAGCTCAGGCCAGACAGGGGGCGGGGAGACCCAGTACTTC. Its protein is CASSSGQTGGGETQYF.

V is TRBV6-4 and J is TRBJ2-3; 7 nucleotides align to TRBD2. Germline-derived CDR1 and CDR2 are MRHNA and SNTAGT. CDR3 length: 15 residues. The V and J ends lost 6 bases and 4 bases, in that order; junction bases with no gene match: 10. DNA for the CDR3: TGTGCCAGCAGCTGGACTAGAAGTGGGGCAGATACGCAGTATTTT. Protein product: CASSWTRSGADTQYF.